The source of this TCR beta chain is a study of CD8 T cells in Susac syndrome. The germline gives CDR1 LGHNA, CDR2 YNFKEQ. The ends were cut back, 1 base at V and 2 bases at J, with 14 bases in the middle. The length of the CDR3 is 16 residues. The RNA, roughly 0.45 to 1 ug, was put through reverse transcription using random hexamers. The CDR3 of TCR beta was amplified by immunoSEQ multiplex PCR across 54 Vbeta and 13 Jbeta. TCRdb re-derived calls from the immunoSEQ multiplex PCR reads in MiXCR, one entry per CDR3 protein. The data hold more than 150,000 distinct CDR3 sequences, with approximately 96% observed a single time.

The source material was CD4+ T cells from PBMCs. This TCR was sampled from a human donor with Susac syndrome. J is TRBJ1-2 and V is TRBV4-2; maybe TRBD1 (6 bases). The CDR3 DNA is TGTGCCAGCAGCCAAGCAAGCAGGACAGAAAACTATGGCTACACCTTC. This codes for CASSQASRTENYGYTF.